Included here is one T cell receptor beta chain sequence, with context. Its specificity is not known. The junction and the germline gene differ at one end; a read error may be behind it. Bulk libraries came from a prior protocol with listed TCR primers. Using its own MiXCR run on the PCR reads, TCRdb lists one record per CDR3 protein. The table shows some 88,000 distinct CDR3 sequences, with 21% occurring only once. This sample was taken from a study of molecular identifiers for immune sequencing clone quantification. On the study more broadly: In the replicates, RNA derived from 20,000 or 100,000 naive CD8 cells was divided into five parts, and four were sequenced. The study's findings and limits: Detectable among about a million naive cells, according to reports, was Jurkat TCR RNA spiked in from one cell.

There are 13 residues in the CDR3. Germline V lookup: CDR1 MNHEY, CDR2 SVGAGI. Between about 19,000 and 1,100,000 sorted cells, with 10%, 30% or 50% RNA, yielded naive CD8 libraries. The TCR sequence derives from a human donor in good health. Some libraries in this study had Jurkat cell RNA spiked in. V is TRBV6-5 and J is TRBJ1-1; the D gene is possibly TRBD1 (6 bases). Sequencing was performed on naive CD8+ T cells from blood, with Jurkat cell RNA spiked in. Subset in this sample: FACS-sorted CD8+CD4-CCR7+CD45RA+ naive T cells. The CDR3 DNA follows: TGTGCCGGCAGGGGCTTTTTGAACACTGAAGCTTTCTTT. Its protein product is CAGRGFLNTEAFF.